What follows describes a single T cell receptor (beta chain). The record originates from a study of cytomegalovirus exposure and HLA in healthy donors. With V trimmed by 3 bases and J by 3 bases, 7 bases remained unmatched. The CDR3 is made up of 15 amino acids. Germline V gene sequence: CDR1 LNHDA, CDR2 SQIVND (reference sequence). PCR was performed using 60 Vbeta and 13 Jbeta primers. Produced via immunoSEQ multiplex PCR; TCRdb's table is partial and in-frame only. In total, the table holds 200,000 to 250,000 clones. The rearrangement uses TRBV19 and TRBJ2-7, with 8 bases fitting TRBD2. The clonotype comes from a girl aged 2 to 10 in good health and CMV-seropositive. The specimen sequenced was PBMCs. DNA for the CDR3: TGTGCCAGTAGTATCGACGGGAGGGAACTCTACGAGCAGTACTTC. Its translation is CASSIDGRELYEQYF.